This entry describes one T cell receptor beta chain. Its antigen is as yet unknown. The data were obtained in a study of shared clonotypes between healthy human individuals. Whole-study findings and limits: Larger estimated richness was generally recorded for naive subsets relative to memory subsets.

Sequencing used immunoSEQ multiplex PCR; TCRdb keeps in-frame clones, though not all of them. The table records some 2.4 million clones, 80% to 95% of them present only once. CDR1 is LNHDA and CDR2 is SQIVND in the germline V gene (reference sequence). The CDR3 has 14 residues. V was pared by 5 bases and J by 8 bases, with 11 bases of the junction left unmatched. Sequences were obtained from naive CD4+ T cells from PBMCs. Sample subset: CD45RA+ positively selected. The chain has TRBV19 and TRBJ1-2; 7 positions agree with TRBD1. The TCR sequence derives from a man aged 18 to 30 in good health. Some clones in this sample may be carry-over from other donors' samples. The CDR3 loop reads CASSLPERGRGYTF. The CDR3, as DNA: TGTGCCAGTAGTCTACCGGAGAGGGGGCGAGGCTACACCTTC.